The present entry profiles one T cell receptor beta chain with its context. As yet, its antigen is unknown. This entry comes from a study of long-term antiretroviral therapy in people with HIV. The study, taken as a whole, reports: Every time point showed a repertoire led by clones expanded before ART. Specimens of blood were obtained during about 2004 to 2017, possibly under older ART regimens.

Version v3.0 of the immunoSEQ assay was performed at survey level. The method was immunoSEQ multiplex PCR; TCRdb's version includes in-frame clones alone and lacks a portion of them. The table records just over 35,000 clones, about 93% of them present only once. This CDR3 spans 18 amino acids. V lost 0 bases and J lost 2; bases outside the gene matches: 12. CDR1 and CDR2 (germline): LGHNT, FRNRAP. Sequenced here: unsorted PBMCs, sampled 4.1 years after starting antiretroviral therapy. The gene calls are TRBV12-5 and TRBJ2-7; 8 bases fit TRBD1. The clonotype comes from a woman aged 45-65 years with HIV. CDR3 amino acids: CASGLVREPGTGTYEQYF. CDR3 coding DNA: TGTGCTAGTGGTTTGGTGAGGGAACCCGGGACAGGTACCTACGAGCAGTACTTC.